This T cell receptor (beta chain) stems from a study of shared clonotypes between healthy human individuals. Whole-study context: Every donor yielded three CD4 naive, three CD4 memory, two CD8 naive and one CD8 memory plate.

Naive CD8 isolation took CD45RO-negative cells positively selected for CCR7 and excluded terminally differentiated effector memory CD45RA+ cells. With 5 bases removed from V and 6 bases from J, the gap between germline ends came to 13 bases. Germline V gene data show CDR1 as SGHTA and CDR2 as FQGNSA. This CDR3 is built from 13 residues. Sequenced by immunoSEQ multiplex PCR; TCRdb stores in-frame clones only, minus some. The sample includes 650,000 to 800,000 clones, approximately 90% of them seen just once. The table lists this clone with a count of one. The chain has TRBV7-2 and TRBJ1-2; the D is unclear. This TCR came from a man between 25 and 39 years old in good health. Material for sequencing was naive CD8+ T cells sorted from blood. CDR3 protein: CASSLLSMDGYTF. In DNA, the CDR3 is TGTGCCAGCAGCCTTCTGTCAATGGATGGCTACACCTTC.